This T cell receptor beta chain was obtained from a study of blood T cell repertoires in COVID-19. About this clone: The same CDR3 arises from other DNA sequences in this sample as well.

The trim removed 5 bases at V and 3 bases at J, leaving 4 bases unmatched. Germline V CDR1 and CDR2: LNHDA, SQIVND (reference sequence). The CDR3 is 14 residues long. Here immunoSEQ multiplex PCR was the method, and the copy in TCRdb shows in-frame clones only, minus some. Of some 200,000 clones listed, 75% to 80% are singletons. This sequence joins TRBV19 and TRBJ2-1; TRBD2 agrees at 7 bases. This receptor was obtained from a woman aged 65 to 85 with acute or convalescent COVID-19. The sample taken for sequencing was peripheral blood. CDR3 sequence: CASSSGLLYNEQFF. Here the CDR3 DNA reads TGTGCCAGTAGTTCGGGACTACTCTACAATGAGCAGTTCTTC.